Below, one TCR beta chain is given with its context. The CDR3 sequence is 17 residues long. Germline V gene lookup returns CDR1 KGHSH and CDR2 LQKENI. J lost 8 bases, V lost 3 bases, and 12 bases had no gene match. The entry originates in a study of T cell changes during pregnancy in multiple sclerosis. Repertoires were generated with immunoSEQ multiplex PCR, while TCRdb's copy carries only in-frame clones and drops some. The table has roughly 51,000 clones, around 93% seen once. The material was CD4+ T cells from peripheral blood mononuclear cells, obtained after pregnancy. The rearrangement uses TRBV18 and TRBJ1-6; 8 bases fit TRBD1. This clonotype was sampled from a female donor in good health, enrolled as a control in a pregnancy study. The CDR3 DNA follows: TGTGCCAGCTCACCCCGGGCCACGACAGGGGCTGATTCACCCCTCCACTTT. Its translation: CASSPRATTGADSPLHF.